The rows below give T cell receptor beta chains drawn from one sample of a study of shared clonotypes between healthy human individuals. Some clones are missing from TCRdb's copy, which holds only in-frame ones; the method was immunoSEQ multiplex PCR. The repertoire includes millions of clones, more than 85% of them detected once, and under 0.45% sits in the top ten. Input material: naive CD4+ T cells from PBMCs. These receptor sequences come from a man in his late teens or twenties in good health. Some clones in this sample may be carry-over from other donors' samples. Each CDR3 is given with its conserved first and last residue.

TRBV7-2 | CASSLRDGYTF
TRBV5-4 | CASSLATTDPYEQYF
TRBV6-1 | CASSETPSGELFF
TRBV6-1 | CASRAREQETQYF
TRBV10-2 | CASSLGLAGTYEQYF
TRBV5-1 | CASSRGTETYEQYF
TRBV18 | CASSPGPGGSYNEQFF
TRBV4-1 | CASSPQGAGSYNEQFF
TRBV7-7 | CASSLDRGTEAFF
TRBV15 | CATSREGQTYQPQHF
TRBV4-2 | CASSQAAGTGSYEQYF
TRBV6-6 | CASSYSGQGREQFF
TRBV27 | CASRTNYGYTF
TRBV29-1 | CSVEDGGPYGYTF
TRBV2 | CASSDLRGTGTNEKLFF
TRBV27 | CASSSGQGRYEQYF
TRBV7-2 | CASREGRTSYEQYF
TRBV2 | CASSDNDYGYTF
TRBV19 | CASSARANQPQHF
TRBV6-5 | CASSYSPGQFYEQYF
TRBV7-6 | CASSFSWGAANTGELFF
TRBV28 | CASSSQNTGELFF
TRBV2 | CASSASGDTQYF
TRBV9 | CASSVSGRGGETQYF
TRBV9 | CASITGQGREKLFF
TRBV10-3 | CAISEAKTQYF
TRBV6-5 | CASRVSGLSGNTIYF
TRBV18 | CASSPGPDGELFF
TRBV5-1 | CASSLYVTGGNTIYF
TRBV18 | CASSPSQPSGTEAFF
TRBV10-2 | CASSESGRLFF
TRBV15 | CATSRGRPETQYF
TRBV28 | CASSYGTGDQPQHF
TRBV11-3 | CASSFKQGTEAFF
TRBV6-1 | CASSEVPANYEQYF
TRBV5-1 | CASSLSIRGGSEETQYF
TRBV5-4 | CASSNGGLGSGNTIYF
TRBV10-3 | CAISEGGSEQYF
TRBV6-1 | CASSEEGFSGRETQYF
TRBV2 | CAGTVVSGNTIYF
TRBV7-2 | CASSLGFRGDGYTF
TRBV7-2 | CASSLAGTNYGYTF
TRBV4-2 | CASSPTAAEGEYEQFF